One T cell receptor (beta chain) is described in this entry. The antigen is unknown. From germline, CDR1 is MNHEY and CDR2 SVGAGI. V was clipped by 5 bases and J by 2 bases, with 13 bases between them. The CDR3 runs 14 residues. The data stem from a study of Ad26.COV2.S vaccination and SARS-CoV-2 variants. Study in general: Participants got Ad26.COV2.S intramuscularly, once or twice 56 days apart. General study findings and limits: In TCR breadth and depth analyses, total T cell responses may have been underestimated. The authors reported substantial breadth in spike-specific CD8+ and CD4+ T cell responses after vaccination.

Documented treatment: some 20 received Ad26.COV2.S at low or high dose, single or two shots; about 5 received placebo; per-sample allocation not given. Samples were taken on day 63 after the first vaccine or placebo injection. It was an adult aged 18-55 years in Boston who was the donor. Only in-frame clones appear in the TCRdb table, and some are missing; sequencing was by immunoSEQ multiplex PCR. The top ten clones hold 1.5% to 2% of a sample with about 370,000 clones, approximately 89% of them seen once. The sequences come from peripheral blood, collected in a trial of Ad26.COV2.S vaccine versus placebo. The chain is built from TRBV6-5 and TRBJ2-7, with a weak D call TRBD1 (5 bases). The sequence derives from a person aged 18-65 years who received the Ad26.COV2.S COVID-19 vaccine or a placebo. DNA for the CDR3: TGTGCCAGCAGTCCCAGGGCGTATACCTACGAGCAGTACTTC. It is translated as CASSPRAYTYEQYF.